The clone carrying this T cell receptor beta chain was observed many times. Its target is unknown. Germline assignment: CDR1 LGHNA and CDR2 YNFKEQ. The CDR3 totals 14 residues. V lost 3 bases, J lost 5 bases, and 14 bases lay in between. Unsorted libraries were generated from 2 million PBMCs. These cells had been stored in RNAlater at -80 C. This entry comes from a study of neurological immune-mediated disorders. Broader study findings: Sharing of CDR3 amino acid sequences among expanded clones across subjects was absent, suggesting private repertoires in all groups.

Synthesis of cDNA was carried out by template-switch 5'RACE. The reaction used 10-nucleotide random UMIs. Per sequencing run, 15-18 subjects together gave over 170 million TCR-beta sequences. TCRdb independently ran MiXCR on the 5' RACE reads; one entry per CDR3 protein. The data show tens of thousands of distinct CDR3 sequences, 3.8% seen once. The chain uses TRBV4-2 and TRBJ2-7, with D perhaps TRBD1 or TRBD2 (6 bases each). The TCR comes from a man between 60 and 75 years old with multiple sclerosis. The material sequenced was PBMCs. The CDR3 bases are TGTGCCAGCAGCCAGAGGAGGGGGAGCAACGAGCAGTACTTC. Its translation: CASSQRRGSNEQYF.